This T cell receptor (beta chain) was captured by sequencing in a study of T-cell reconstitution after alpha-beta-depleted transplantation in children. CDR1 and CDR2 (germline): SEHNR, FQNEAQ (reference sequence). The CDR3 is 11 amino acids. Trimming left V 8 bases short and J 4 bases short, with 8 bases between. Unique molecular identifiers were built into the TCRbeta library. TCRdb re-called the PCR reads through MiXCR, storing one row per CDR3 protein. This table holds 640,000 or so distinct CDR3 sequences, 16% found once. This clonotype is a singleton in its sample. The sample consisted of PBMCs from the stem cell graft donor, taken from the stem cell graft. V is TRBV7-9 and J is TRBJ2-5; D tentatively reads TRBD1 or TRBD2 (5 bases each). The sequence derives from a human donor who donated a stem cell graft to a child with acute myeloid leukemia. The CDR3 region has the DNA TGTGCCAGCCGGGACCTAGAGACCCAGTACTTC. This encodes CASRDLETQYF.